The rows below give T cell receptor beta chains drawn from one sample of a study of blood T cell repertoires in COVID-19. Sequencing used immunoSEQ multiplex PCR; TCRdb keeps in-frame clones, though not all of them. The sample shows around 150,000 clones, around 90% of them seen only once. Sequences were obtained from peripheral blood. The source of these receptors is a man in his sixties with acute or convalescent COVID-19. CDR3s include the opening cysteine and the closing phenylalanine or tryptophan. D genes are given only for firm matches. The listing skips clone size in some rows; elsewhere it reads once, few, many or a size class.

j_gene,d_gene,v_gene,abundance,CDR3aa,CDR3nt
TRBJ1-1,.,TRBV27,once,CASSGREGTEAFF,TGTGCCAGCAGTGGACGGGAGGGGACTGAAGCTTTCTTT
TRBJ2-7,TRBD2,TRBV13,.,CASSLIAGGRYEQYF,TGTGCCAGCAGCCTCATAGCGGGGGGGCGTTACGAGCAGTACTTC
TRBJ1-5,.,TRBV2,.,CASSVQGWRQPQHF,TGTGCCAGCAGTGTCCAGGGTTGGCGGCAGCCCCAGCATTTT
TRBJ1-5,TRBD1,TRBV3-1/TRBV3-2,once,CASSQGQGNQPQHF,TGTGCCAGCAGCCAAGGACAGGGTAATCAGCCCCAGCATTTT
TRBJ1-3,.,TRBV5-8,.,CASSLLWRGGDTIYF,TGTGCCAGCAGCCTCCTGTGGAGGGGAGGGGACACCATATATTTT
TRBJ1-5,TRBD1,TRBV4-2,.,CASSQDSTGRQQPQHF,TGTGCCAGCAGCCAAGATTCGACAGGGAGGCAGCAGCCCCAGCATTTT
TRBJ1-5,.,TRBV2,once,CASSVSAGTYSNQPQHF,TGTGCCAGCAGTGTCTCGGCAGGGACATATAGCAATCAGCCCCAGCATTTT
TRBJ1-2,.,TRBV3-1/TRBV3-2,.,CASSRVGGDYGYTF,TGTGCCAGCAGCCGAGTAGGGGGTGACTATGGCTACACCTTC
TRBJ1-1,TRBD1,TRBV9,.,CASSVDSGGTEAFF,TGTGCCAGCAGCGTAGATTCAGGGGGGACTGAAGCTTTCTTT
TRBJ2-1,TRBD2,TRBV4-2,once,CASSQAGGGLYNEQFF,TGTGCCAGCAGCCAAGCTGGCGGGGGGCTCTACAATGAGCAGTTCTTC
TRBJ2-1,.,TRBV9,.,CASSASSYNEQFF,TGTGCCAGCAGCGCGAGCTCCTACAATGAGCAGTTCTTC
TRBJ1-5,TRBD1,TRBV7-8,.,CASSHYGGTVYSNQPQHF,TGTGCCAGCAGCCATTATGGGGGGACAGTTTATAGCAATCAGCCCCAGCATTTT
TRBJ1-2,.,TRBV3-1/TRBV3-2,.,CASSQDLDSLGFYGYTF,TGTGCCAGCAGCCAAGATTTGGACAGCTTAGGCTTCTATGGCTACACCTTC
TRBJ1-6,.,TRBV5-4,once,CASSLAGRANSPLHF,TGTGCCAGCAGCTTGGCTGGCAGGGCGAATTCACCCCTCCACTTT
TRBJ1-5,.,TRBV21-1,few,CASSKAGNQPQHF,TGTGCCAGCAGCAAGGCGGGTAATCAGCCCCAGCATTTT
TRBJ2-4,TRBD1,TRBV18,few,CASSNRGPDDKNIQYF,TGTGCCAGCTCAAACAGGGGGCCAGACGACAAAAACATTCAGTACTTC
TRBJ2-7,.,TRBV21-1,.,CASSTRDRECREQYF,TGTGCCAGCAGCACCCGGGACAGGGAGTGTCGCGAGCAGTACTTC
TRBJ2-3,TRBD1,TRBV15,.,CATSRGQGEADTQYF,TGTGCCACCAGCAGAGGACAGGGAGAGGCAGATACGCAGTATTTT
TRBJ1-1,TRBD1,TRBV3-1/TRBV3-2,few,CASSRDRGLLGAFF,TGTGCCAGCAGCCGGGACAGGGGGCTCTTGGGAGCTTTCTTT
TRBJ2-1,TRBD2,TRBV5-1,.,CASSLRGDEQFF,TGCGCCAGCAGCTTGCGGGGGGATGAGCAGTTCTTC
TRBJ1-1,TRBD1,TRBV5-6,.,CASSLSGTGYSEAFF,TGTGCCAGCAGCTTGTCGGGGACAGGGTACAGTGAAGCTTTCTTT
TRBJ1-5,.,TRBV19,.,CASSIAGYNQAQHF,TGTGCCAGTAGTATAGCCGGATACAATCAGGCCCAGCATTTT
TRBJ1-1,.,TRBV5-4,.,CASSFLRQTNTEAFF,TGTGCCAGCAGCTTTCTCAGGCAGACGAACACTGAAGCTTTCTTT
TRBJ1-2,.,TRBV12-3/TRBV12-4,.,CASSLNRVTYTF,TGTGCCAGCAGTTTGAACAGGGTGACCTACACCTTC
TRBJ1-2,.,TRBV10-3,.,CAIKRPLRDYGYTF,TGTGCCATTAAACGGCCCCTCAGGGACTATGGCTACACCTTC
TRBJ2-3,TRBD2,TRBV10-3,.,CAISVEDSGLAKYF,TGTGCCATCAGTGTAGAGGATTCGGGACTAGCGAAGTATTTT
TRBJ1-6,.,TRBV7-2,.,CASSPRSSPLHF,TGTGCCAGCAGCCCGCGAAGTTCACCCCTCCACTTT
TRBJ1-2,.,TRBV4-1,.,CASSHNVEDYGYTF,TGCGCCAGCAGCCATAACGTGGAGGACTATGGCTACACCTTC
TRBJ1-1,TRBD1,TRBV18,.,CASSPSIQGAFTEAFF,TGTGCCAGCTCACCTTCCATACAGGGGGCGTTTACTGAAGCTTTCTTT
TRBJ1-3,.,TRBV7-9,.,CASSLDRVGNTIYF,TGTGCCAGCAGCTTAGACAGGGTCGGAAACACCATATATTTT
TRBJ2-3,TRBD2,TRBV6-1,.,CASSERAGGLSTDTQYF,TGTGCCAGCAGTGAAAGGGCGGGGGGGCTGAGCACAGATACGCAGTATTTT
TRBJ1-2,TRBD1,TRBV6-6,.,CASSYGYRDRDDGYTF,TGTGCCAGCAGTTACGGTTACCGGGACAGGGACGATGGCTACACCTTC
TRBJ1-6,.,TRBV7-2,.,CASSSDTNSPLHF,TGTGCCAGCAGCTCGGACACGAATTCACCCCTCCACTTT
TRBJ2-2,TRBD2,TRBV2,.,CASSEAGLANTGELFF,TGTGCCAGCAGTGAAGCGGGACTAGCGAACACCGGGGAGCTGTTTTTT
TRBJ2-6,TRBD1,TRBV27,once,CASSGQGAFGANVLTF,TGTGCCAGCAGTGGTCAGGGGGCCTTCGGGGCCAACGTCCTGACTTTC
TRBJ1-4,.,TRBV5-6,.,CASSFREEFGKLFF,TGTGCCAGCAGCTTCCGGGAGGAGTTCGGAAAACTGTTTTTT
TRBJ1-1,.,TRBV6-6,.,CASQRGGTEAFF,TGTGCCTCACAGAGGGGGGGAACTGAAGCTTTCTTT
TRBJ2-7,.,TRBV7-2,.,CASSFQVGFDEQYF,TGTGCCAGCAGCTTTCAGGTGGGCTTCGACGAGCAGTACTTC
TRBJ2-7,.,TRBV6-5,.,CASSVDRNYEQYF,TGTGCCAGCAGCGTCGACAGGAACTACGAGCAGTACTTC
TRBJ2-7,TRBD2,TRBV14,.,CASSQTSGGSMYEQYF,TGTGCCAGCAGCCAGACTAGCGGGGGATCCATGTACGAGCAGTACTTC
TRBJ2-7,.,TRBV7-2,.,CASSLEGQGTNEQYF,TGTGCCAGCAGCTTAGAAGGGCAGGGAACAAACGAGCAGTACTTC
TRBJ2-3,.,TRBV5-1,once,CASSTYTDTQYF,TGCGCCAGCAGCACATACACAGATACGCAGTATTTT
TRBJ1-2,TRBD1,TRBV2,.,CASRTGQGAYGYTF,TGTGCCAGCAGAACTGGACAGGGGGCGTATGGCTACACCTTC
TRBJ1-2,.,TRBV4-2,few,CASSQLEGRDGYTF,TGTGCCAGCAGCCAATTGGAGGGCAGGGACGGCTACACCTTC
TRBJ1-1,TRBD1,TRBV25-1,.,CASTTGGVNTEAFF,TGTGCCAGCACGACAGGGGGAGTGAACACTGAAGCTTTCTTT
TRBJ2-1,TRBD2,TRBV5-1,.,CASRRAGGPLDEQFF,TGCGCCAGTCGGCGGGCGGGGGGGCCCCTCGATGAGCAGTTCTTC
TRBJ1-3,TRBD1,TRBV4-2,.,CASSRDRLNSGNTIYF,TGTGCCAGCAGCCGGGACAGGCTGAACTCTGGAAACACCATATATTTT
TRBJ2-5,TRBD2,TRBV4-1,.,CASSRWTSSQETQYF,TGCGCCAGCAGCCGATGGACTAGCAGCCAAGAGACCCAGTACTTC
TRBJ2-7,.,TRBV6-4,once,CASTAGRRYGGEQYF,TGTGCCAGCACCGCGGGTCGTCGATACGGAGGCGAGCAGTACTTC
TRBJ2-7,.,TRBV14,few,CASSRTGSPQQYF,TGTGCCAGCAGCCGTACAGGCTCTCCGCAGCAGTACTTC
TRBJ1-1,TRBD1,TRBV19,once,CASISRGRDTEAFF,TGTGCCAGTATTAGCAGGGGGCGGGACACTGAAGCTTTCTTT
TRBJ1-2,TRBD1,TRBV4-3,.,CASSLTGQLLYGYTF,TGCGCCAGCAGCCTTACGGGACAGCTCCTTTATGGCTACACCTTC
TRBJ1-1,.,TRBV3-1/TRBV3-2,.,CASTLGLENTEAFF,TGTGCCAGCACCCTGGGACTGGAGAACACTGAAGCTTTCTTT
TRBJ1-5,TRBD1,TRBV7-9,.,CASSSYTGVGNQPQHF,TGTGCCAGCAGCTCCTACACAGGGGTGGGCAATCAGCCCCAGCATTTT
TRBJ2-2,TRBD2,TRBV24-1,.,CATSESLAGGKHTGELFF,TGTGCCACCAGTGAATCCCTAGCGGGGGGCAAGCACACCGGGGAGCTGTTTTTT